This entry lists 7 T cell receptor beta chains sequenced from one sample in a study of blood T cell repertoires in COVID-19. Data came from immunoSEQ multiplex PCR; TCRdb stores just in-frame clones and leaves some out. The repertoire holds fewer than 300,000 clones, with approximately 86% as singletons. The sequencing sample was made of peripheral blood. The receptors stem from a woman under 30 with acute or convalescent COVID-19.

The CDR3 loop reads CASSSYLLGADQETQYF. CDR3 in DNA: TGTGCCAGCAGCTCCTATCTCTTAGGAGCAGACCAAGAGACCCAGTACTTC. This chain connects TRBV7-8 to TRBJ2-5, with no clear D. CDR1 and CDR2 from the germline V gene are SGHVS and FQNEAQ. V was pared by 4 bases and J by 0 bases, with 18 bases between. There are 17 residues in the CDR3.

A few counts support this clone. J is TRBJ2-1 and V is TRBV7-8; TRBD2 matches at 8 bases. Looked up from germline, CDR1 is SGHVS and CDR2 is FQNEAQ. Trimming removed 5 bases from V and 8 bases from J; junction bases left unmatched: 14. The CDR3 is 16 amino acids. Here the CDR3 reads CASSPKRGGGTDEQFF. The DNA of the CDR3 is TGTGCCAGCAGCCCGAAGAGGGGCGGGGGGACTGATGAGCAGTTCTTC. The variable domain in full, completed from reference TRBV7-8 and TRBJ2-1, reads GAGVSQSPRYKVAKRGQDVALRCDPISGHVSLFWYQQALGQGPEFLTYFQNEAQLDKSGLPSDRFFAERPEGSVSTLKIQRTQQEDSAVYLCASSPKRGGGTDEQFFGPGTRLTVL.

This CDR3 is CASSQGRGWAQGHNEQFF. In DNA, the CDR3 is TGTGCCAGCAGCCAAGGTCGGGGATGGGCGCAAGGTCACAATGAGCAGTTCTTC. The chain is built from TRBV3-1 (or the pseudogene TRBV3-2) and TRBJ2-1; tentatively, D is TRBD2 (5 bases). Germline values: CDR1 LGHDT, CDR2 YNNKEL (reference sequence). The germline V and J ends were trimmed by 1 base and 5 bases, with 21 bases remaining between them. The CDR3 covers 18 residues.

The chain couples TRBV11-3 to TRBJ2-7; 8 bases align to TRBD2. CDR1 SGHNT and CDR2 YENEEA come from the germline V gene. The trim removed 2 bases at V and 2 bases at J, leaving 5 bases unmatched. The CDR3 sequence is 15 residues long. CDR3 amino acids: CASSLRTSRTYEQYF. The CDR3, as DNA: TGTGCCAGCAGCTTAAGGACTAGCAGAACCTACGAGCAGTACTTC.

V is TRBV12-5 and J is TRBJ2-2; 9 nucleotides align to TRBD2. The CDR3 covers 17 residues. The junction had 5 bases not matched to a gene; V was cut back by 0 bases and J by 3 bases. From germline, CDR1 is LGHNT and CDR2 FRNRAP. The CDR3 region is CASGLVLAGWDTGELFF. CDR3 nucleotides: TGTGCTAGTGGTTTGGTGCTAGCGGGGTGGGACACCGGGGAGCTGTTTTTT.

The rearrangement uses TRBV6-5 and TRBJ1-1, with D tentatively TRBD1 (5 bases). The V gene lost 7 bases and the J gene lost 7 bases, with 16 bases spanning the gap. CDR1 and CDR2 from the germline V gene are MNHEY and SVGAGI. The CDR3 runs 13 residues. The CDR3 spells CASKFATASEAFF. For the CDR3, the DNA is TGTGCCAGCAAATTCGCGACAGCAAGTGAAGCTTTCTTT.

The chain couples TRBV19 to TRBJ1-6; 7 nucleotides agree with TRBD1. CDR1 LNHDA and CDR2 SQIVND come from the germline V gene (reference sequence). V shed 5 bases, J shed 9 bases, and the junction held 10 bases outside the gene matches. There are 15 residues in the CDR3. The CDR3 DNA reads as TGTGCCAGTAGTCCCCGGGACAGTATCTTTTCACCCCTCCACTTT. Amino acid sequence: CASSPRDSIFSPLHF.